What follows are 21 T cell receptor beta chains derived from one specimen sequenced in a study of blood T cells in healthy people across ages (dated by TCRdb to between 2014 and 2016). The library was prepared using 5' RACE. A second PCR of roughly 7 to 12 cycles was run with a J-beta primer mix and a sample-barcoded 5' primer. TCRdb reprocessing: public reads trimmed at Q25 with fastp, clones called with MiXCR, in-frame beta chains kept. Entries that share a CDR3 protein sequence are merged under the most common genes and DNA. The sample table holds roughly 1.9 million distinct CDR3 sequences, of which approximately 39% were seen once. The ten largest clones add up to 23% of the sample. Sequenced sample: blood. These receptors all come from a human donor in good health.

This chain links TRBV20-1 with TRBJ2-3, with D possibly called TRBD1 or TRBD2 (6 bases each). V lost 0 bases and J lost 4, with 14 bases in between. The CDR3 extends over 15 amino acids. Germline V gene lookup returns CDR1 DFQATT and CDR2 SNEGSKA (reference sequence). DNA for the CDR3: TGCAGTGCTAGAGATTGGCGGGGACATCCAGATACGCAGTATTTT. Encoded protein: CSARDWRGHPDTQYF.

In this sample, this clonotype turned up a few times. CDR3 residues: CASRHTFGLGDTQYF. Written as DNA, the CDR3 is TGTGCCAGCAGACATACATTCGGGCTTGGAGATACGCAGTATTTT. The chain joins TRBV12-3 or TRBV12-4 to TRBJ2-3, with D unresolved. This CDR3 is 15 amino acids long. Trimming left V 6 bases short and J 5 bases short, with 18 bases between.

The rearrangement links TRBV29-1 to TRBJ1-1, with 8 nucleotides matching TRBD1. This CDR3 has 16 residues. V lost 3 bases and J lost 1; bases outside the gene matches: 10. Germline V gives CDR1 SQVTM, CDR2 ANQGSEA. The CDR3 loop is CSVEQGALLGNTEAFF. The DNA for the CDR3 is TGCAGCGTTGAGCAGGGGGCTCTGTTAGGGAACACTGAAGCTTTCTTT.

V gene TRBV15 combines with J gene TRBJ2-2; no reliable D call. Trimming removed 0 bases from V and 6 bases from J, with 5 bases in between. The CDR3 length is 13 residues. Germline CDR1 and CDR2: LNHNV and YYDKDF (reference sequence). The CDR3 DNA reads TGTGCCACCAGCAGAGATAACGCCGGGGAGCTGTTTTTT. Its protein product is CATSRDNAGELFF.

The chain links TRBV28 to TRBJ1-4; D is perhaps TRBD1 (5 bases). The CDR3 loop spans 14 amino acids. The V end lost 6 bases, the J end lost 4 bases, and 12 bases lay between the germline ends. Germline lookup yields CDR1 MDHEN and CDR2 SYDVKM. CDR3 protein: CASRDRGINEKLFF. As DNA, the CDR3 is TGTGCCAGCAGGGATAGGGGAATTAATGAAAAACTGTTTTTT.

The J gene is TRBJ2-4, the V gene TRBV20-1; unclear D gene. The DNA matches TRBJ2-7 better at its end, which makes the J call doubtful. The germline gives CDR1 DFQATT, CDR2 SNEGSKA (reference sequence). The CDR3 has 12 amino acids. CDR3 sequence: CSASVSDYEQYF. The CDR3 DNA sequence: TGCAGTGCTAGCGTCTCGGACTACGAGCAGTACTTC.

The chain employs TRBV4-1 and TRBJ1-4, with TRBD1 identical over 9 bases. CDR3 length: 14 amino acids. V lost 4 bases, J lost 8 bases, and 5 bases stayed unmatched. The V gene's germline CDR1 is MGHRA and CDR2 YSYEKL. The CDR3 sequence: CASSREQGAEKLFF. For the CDR3, the DNA is TGCGCCAGCAGCCGAGAACAGGGGGCGGAAAAACTGTTTTTT.

The chain joins TRBV20-1 to TRBJ2-3; D uncertain. The CDR3 is made up of 11 amino acids. The V end was cut by 4 bases, the J end by 6 bases, with 8 bases between. Germline loops: CDR1 DFQATT, CDR2 SNEGSKA (reference sequence). The CDR3 nucleotides read TGCAGTGCTAAAGCCCCTGATACGCAGTATTTT. Encoded protein: CSAKAPDTQYF.

The chain recombines TRBV20-1 with TRBJ1-1; D gene ambiguous. Germline CDR1 reads DFQATT; CDR2 reads SNEGSKA (reference sequence). V lost 5 bases, J lost 0 bases, and 7 bases lay in between. This CDR3 comprises 12 residues. CDR3 amino acids: CSASVLNTEAFF. The DNA of the CDR3 is TGCAGTGCTTCCGTCCTGAACACTGAAGCTTTCTTT.

The chain recombines TRBV4-3 with TRBJ2-6; D unresolved. Trimming pared 0 bases from V and 4 bases from J, leaving 13 bases between. This CDR3 comprises 17 residues. Germline V CDR1 and CDR2: LGHNA, YSLEER. The CDR3 loop is CASSQDGGARGANVLTF. The CDR3 nucleotides read TGCGCCAGCAGCCAAGATGGTGGCGCCCGAGGGGCCAACGTCCTGACTTTC.

CDR3 sequence (DNA): TGTGCCAGCAGTTACTACGGCGGCTATGGCTACACCTTC. Translating it yields CASSYYGGYGYTF. V is TRBV6-6 and J is TRBJ1-2; no definite D call. Germline CDR1 reads MNHNY; CDR2 reads SVGAGI (reference sequence). This CDR3 spans 13 amino acids. V was pared by 1 base and J by 4 bases, with 7 bases between.

The V and J genes are TRBV4-3 and TRBJ2-7; D not resolved. The ends were cut back, 0 bases at V and 3 bases at J, with 6 bases in the middle. CDR3 size: 13 residues. Germline V gene lookup returns CDR1 LGHNA and CDR2 YSLEER. The CDR3 loop is CASSQESNYEQYF. The DNA for the CDR3 is TGCGCCAGCAGCCAAGAATCCAACTACGAGCAGTACTTC.

The rearrangement joins TRBV30 to TRBJ2-5; either TRBD1 or TRBD2 may fit D (5 bases each). Germline lookup yields CDR1 GTSNPN and CDR2 SVGIG (reference sequence). The CDR3 runs to 13 residues. V was shortened by 1 base and J by 4 bases, with 10 bases between the two germline ends. CDR3 nucleotide sequence: TGTGCCTGGAGTGCAGGGACCTTAGAGACCCAGTACTTC. Its protein is CAWSAGTLETQYF.

For this clonotype: At one end the junction does not follow the germline gene, possibly because of a read error. The genes are TRBV4-1 and TRBJ1-2; D is undetermined. Per the germline V gene, CDR1 is MGHRA and CDR2 is YSYEKL. CDR3 length: 14 amino acids. CDR3 residues: CASSHTLDNYGCTF. In DNA form, the CDR3 reads TGCGCCAGCAGCCACACACTTGATAACTATGGCTGCACCTTC.

The rearrangement links TRBV29-1 to TRBJ2-4, with 12 bases lining up with TRBD2. The J call may be incorrect, as the DNA end agrees better with TRBJ2-7. Germline CDR1 reads SQVTM; CDR2 reads ANQGSEA. This CDR3 is 14 amino acids long. The CDR3 DNA sequence: TGCAGCGTCGAAATACTAGCGGGGGGATACGAGCAGTACTTC. This codes for CSVEILAGGYEQYF.

The V and J genes are TRBV11-3 and TRBJ2-1, with TRBD1 matching over 8 bases. The CDR3 consists of 14 residues. Germline V CDR1 and CDR2: SGHNT, YENEEA. The V and J ends lost 4 bases and 6 bases, in that order; junction bases with no gene match: 5. The chain's CDR3 is CASSSYTGGNEQFF. DNA of the CDR3: TGTGCCAGCAGCTCTTACACAGGGGGCAATGAGCAGTTCTTC.

The chain joins TRBV4-1 to TRBJ2-1; TRBD2 matches at 13 bases. The ends lost 4 bases at V and 10 bases at J; junction bases unmatched: 7. Germline-derived CDR1 and CDR2 are MGHRA and YSYEKL. The CDR3 consists of 15 residues. The CDR3 reads CASSLGLAGAIEQFF. In nucleotides, the CDR3 is TGCGCCAGCAGCCTCGGACTAGCGGGGGCGATAGAGCAGTTCTTC.

This sequence joins TRBV7-2 and TRBJ2-1; TRBD2 matches 9 bases. Germline CDR1 and CDR2: SGHTA and FQGNSA. CDR3 length: 15 residues. The trim removed 3 bases at V and 8 bases at J, leaving 8 bases unmatched. The CDR3 sequence: CASSFTGTSNYEQFF. CDR3 bases: TGTGCCAGCAGCTTCACCGGGACTAGCAACTATGAGCAGTTCTTC. Full variable domain (rest looked up from reference TRBV7-2 and TRBJ2-1): GAGVSQSPSNKVTEKGKDVELRCDPISGHTALYWYRQSLGQGLEFLIYFQGNSAPDKSGLPSDRFSAERTGGSVSTLTIQRTQQEDSAVYLCASSFTGTSNYEQFFGPGTRLTVL.

The CDR3 nucleotides read TGTGCCAGCAGCTTAAACGGGGATGGTGGCTACACCTTC. This gives the protein CASSLNGDGGYTF. The chain recombines TRBV7-2 with TRBJ1-2, with unresolved D. This CDR3 spans 13 amino acids. Trimming pared 2 bases from V and 7 bases from J, leaving 11 bases between. CDR1 and CDR2 (germline): SGHTA, FQGNSA.

This sequence joins TRBV12-5 and TRBJ1-2; weak D call: TRBD1 (5 bases). CDR1 is LGHNT, CDR2 FRNRAP, per germline. The CDR3 runs 13 residues. Trimming pared 8 bases from V and 0 bases from J, leaving 10 bases between. The chain's CDR3 is CASSGFANYGYTF. The CDR3 coding sequence is TGTGCTAGTTCAGGGTTCGCTAACTATGGCTACACCTTC.

The chain employs TRBV4-3 and TRBJ2-7; TRBD1 matches 7 bases. The CDR3 sequence is 15 residues long. V dropped 0 bases and J dropped 5; count of bases not matched to a gene: 7. Germline V gene data show CDR1 as LGHNA and CDR2 as YSLEER. The chain's CDR3 is CASSQDWGQRNEQYF. CDR3 nucleotide sequence: TGCGCCAGCAGCCAAGATTGGGGACAGAGGAACGAGCAGTACTTC.